The clone carrying this T cell receptor (beta chain) occurred a few times. Authors' methods: Using reference gene primer amplification, nucleated cell counts were estimated. Measured with immunoSEQ multiplex PCR; TCRdb has only the in-frame clones, and not every one. V and J calls and clone size are those listed in that table; D and trimming were worked out from the DNA. The sample comprises 250,000 to 300,000 clones, around 78% of which are singletons, and about 5% rests with the top ten. These data belong to a study of blood T cell repertoires in COVID-19. For the study at large: Whether acute or convalescent, the COVID-19 samples came from the United States, Italy and Spain. In each case, the material was cDNA or gDNA derived from T cells, B-cell-depleted T cells, or PBMCs.

The V end lost 1 base, the J end lost 0 bases, and 13 bases lay between the germline ends. In germline, CDR1 is SGHVS, CDR2 FQNEAQ. The CDR3 extends over 17 amino acids. The gene calls are TRBV7-8 and TRBJ1-5; D gene unclear. This sequence originates from a man aged 55 to 69 who had recovered from COVID-19. Specimen: peripheral blood. CDR3 in DNA: TGTGCCAGCAGCTTAGTACAGCTTTCCTTTAGCAATCAGCCCCAGCATTTT. This translates into CASSLVQLSFSNQPQHF. Combining the CDR3 with reference TRBV7-8 and TRBJ1-5 gives the whole variable domain GAGVSQSPRYKVAKRGQDVALRCDPISGHVSLFWYQQALGQGPEFLTYFQNEAQLDKSGLPSDRFFAERPEGSVSTLKIQRTQQEDSAVYLCASSLVQLSFSNQPQHFGDGTRLSIL.